The T cell receptor beta chain described here comes from a study of shared clonotypes between healthy human individuals. Turning to the study itself: Ranging from 18 to 49 in age, donors were a couple of women and a few men.

Clones were sequenced by immunoSEQ multiplex PCR, and TCRdb holds only the in-frame ones, with some missing. The table includes roughly 700,000 clones, approximately 74% detected once. V was clipped by 5 bases and J by 6 bases; unmatched bases: 0. Germline CDR1 reads GTSNPN; CDR2 reads SVGIG (reference sequence). The CDR3 is 11 residues long. This chain joins TRBV30 and TRBJ2-1, with TRBD1 identical over 8 bases. The sample consisted of memory CD4+ T cells sorted from blood. Stated subset: CD45RA-negative fraction. This TCR came from a woman aged 30 to 39 in good health. The CDR3 bases are TGTGCCTGGGGACAGGGCAATGAGCAGTTCTTC. Its protein product is CAWGQGNEQFF.